A single sample gave rise to the 3 T cell receptor beta chains below, sequenced in a study of T-cell reconstitution after alpha-beta-depleted transplantation in children. Unique molecular identifiers were incorporated into the prepared TCRbeta library. TCRdb redid the calling of the PCR reads with MiXCR, one entry per CDR3 protein. The data contain over 200,000 distinct CDR3 sequences, under 13% of them singletons. Sequences were derived from PBMCs, sampled before TCRalphabeta/CD19-depleted stem cell transplant. The receptors were sampled from a child younger than two with acute myeloid leukemia, due to receive a stem cell transplant.

This clonotype was counted at least ten times. J is TRBJ1-2 and V is TRBV5-1; D is unclear. The germline V gene encodes CDR1 SGHRS and CDR2 YFSETQ. V dropped 1 base and J dropped 2 bases, with 9 bases sitting between them. This CDR3 contains 14 residues. The CDR3 protein is CASSLWQSNYGYTF. Here the CDR3 DNA reads TGCGCCAGCAGCTTGTGGCAGTCCAACTATGGCTACACCTTC.

In this sample, this clonotype turned up many times. This chain links TRBV5-1 with TRBJ1-5; D is perhaps TRBD1 (6 bases). CDR1 and CDR2 (germline): SGHRS, YFSETQ. CDR3 length equals 17 residues. Deletions cut 7 bases from V and 3 bases from J, with 23 bases between. The CDR3 protein is CASPFTGHQPINQPQHF. The CDR3 DNA reads as TGCGCCAGCCCCTTTACGGGACACCAACCTATCAATCAGCCCCAGCATTTT.

This clonotype was recorded many times. The chain recombines TRBV6-6 with TRBJ1-2; 7 nucleotides match TRBD1. Germline V gene data show CDR1 as MNHNY and CDR2 as SVGAGI (reference sequence). J lost 3 bases, V lost 5 bases, and 6 bases had no gene match. The CDR3 totals 14 residues. CDR3 amino acids: CASSPGTVYYGYTF. Here the CDR3 DNA reads TGTGCCAGCAGTCCCGGGACAGTTTACTATGGCTACACCTTC.